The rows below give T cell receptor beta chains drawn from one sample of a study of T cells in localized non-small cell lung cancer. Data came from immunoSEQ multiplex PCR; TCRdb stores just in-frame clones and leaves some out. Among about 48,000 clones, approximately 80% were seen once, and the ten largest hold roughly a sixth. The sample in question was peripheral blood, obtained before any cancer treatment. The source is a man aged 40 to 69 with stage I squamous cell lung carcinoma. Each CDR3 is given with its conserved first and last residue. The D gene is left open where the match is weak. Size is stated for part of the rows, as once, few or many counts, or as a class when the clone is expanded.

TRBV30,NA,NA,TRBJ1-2,CAWRKGGYTF,TGTGCCTGGAGAAAAGGTGGCTACACCTTC
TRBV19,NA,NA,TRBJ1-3,CASSIELHSGNTIYF,TGTGCCAGTAGTATTGAGCTCCACTCTGGAAACACCATATATTTT
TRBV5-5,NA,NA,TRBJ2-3,CASSPGGAGDTQYF,TGTGCCAGCAGCCCGGGCGGGGCAGGAGATACGCAGTATTTT
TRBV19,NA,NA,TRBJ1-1,CASLSLGTLEAFF,TGTGCCAGCCTGAGTTTGGGGACCCTTGAAGCTTTCTTT
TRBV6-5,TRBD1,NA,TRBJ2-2,CASNRDRNTGELFF,TGTGCCAGCAACCGGGACAGGAACACCGGGGAGCTGTTTTTT
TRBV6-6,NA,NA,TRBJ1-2,CASSYSEGDGYTF,TGTGCCAGCAGTTACTCGGAGGGGGATGGCTACACCTTC
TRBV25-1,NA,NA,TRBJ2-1,CASSAGTWLFF,TGTGCCAGCAGTGCCGGGACTTGGCTGTTCTTC
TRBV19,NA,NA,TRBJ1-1,CASIFPGGSGNTEAFF,TGTGCCAGTATTTTTCCTGGGGGCAGCGGGAACACTGAAGCTTTCTTT
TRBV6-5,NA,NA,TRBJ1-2,CASRRGAGFGYTF,TGTGCCAGCCGCAGAGGGGCAGGGTTTGGCTACACCTTC
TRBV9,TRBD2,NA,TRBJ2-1,CASSVSAGGRNEQFF,TGTGCCAGCAGCGTAAGCGCGGGGGGGAGGAATGAGCAGTTCTTC
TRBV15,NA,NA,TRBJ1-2,CATTPDLDAQYGYTF,TGTGCCACCACCCCAGATTTGGATGCCCAATATGGCTACACCTTC
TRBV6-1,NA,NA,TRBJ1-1,CASSPHQNTEAFF,TGTGCCAGCAGTCCTCATCAGAACACTGAAGCTTTCTTT
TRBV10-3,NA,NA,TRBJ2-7,CAIRIEGGEQYF,TGTGCCATCAGGATTGAGGGGGGCGAGCAGTACTTC
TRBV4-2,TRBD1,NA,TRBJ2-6,CASSQVKAQGMWGANVLTF,TGTGCCAGCAGCCAAGTTAAAGCACAGGGGATGTGGGGGGCCAACGTCCTGACTTTC
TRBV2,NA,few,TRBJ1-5,CASTIENVVAQHF,TGTGCCAGCACGATCGAAAATGTAGTGGCCCAGCATTTT
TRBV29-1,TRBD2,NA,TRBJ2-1,CSVGRGGDEQFF,TGCAGCGTTGGACGGGGAGGGGATGAGCAGTTCTTC
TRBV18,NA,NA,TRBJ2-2,CASSPQQEASGELFF,TGTGCCAGCTCACCCCAGCAGGAAGCGAGCGGGGAGCTGTTTTTT
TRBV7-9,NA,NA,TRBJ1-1,CASSLEGSRAFF,TGTGCCAGCAGCTTAGAGGGGTCGAGAGCTTTCTTT
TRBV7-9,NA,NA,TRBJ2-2,CASRATEAGELFF,TGTGCCAGCCGTGCAACCGAAGCCGGGGAGCTGTTTTTT
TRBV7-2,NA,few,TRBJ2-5,CASSPTQPKETQYF,TGTGCCAGCAGCCCAACACAGCCCAAAGAGACCCAGTACTTC
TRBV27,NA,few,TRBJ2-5,CASKEGGGETQYF,TGTGCCAGCAAAGAGGGGGGAGGGGAGACCCAGTACTTC
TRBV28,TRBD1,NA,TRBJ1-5,CASSPDRGGRQPQHF,TGTGCCAGCAGTCCCGACAGGGGAGGTCGGCAGCCCCAGCATTTT
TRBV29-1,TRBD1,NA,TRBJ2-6,CSVLYRGSPGANVLTF,TGCAGCGTTTTGTACAGGGGGTCTCCTGGGGCCAACGTCCTGACTTTC
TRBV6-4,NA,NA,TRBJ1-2,CASSDSNGYGYTF,TGTGCCAGCAGTGACTCAAACGGCTATGGCTACACCTTC
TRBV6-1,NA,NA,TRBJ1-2,CASSEWTDYNYGYTF,TGTGCCAGCAGTGAATGGACAGATTACAACTATGGCTACACCTTC
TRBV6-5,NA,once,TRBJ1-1,CASSLTRTDEAFF,TGTGCCAGCAGTCTAACACGGACAGATGAAGCTTTCTTT
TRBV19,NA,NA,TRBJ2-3,CASSESGADTQYF,TGTGCCAGTAGTGAGTCGGGGGCAGATACGCAGTATTTT
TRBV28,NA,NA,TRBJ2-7,CASNLGFEQYF,TGTGCCAGCAACCTCGGATTCGAGCAGTACTTC
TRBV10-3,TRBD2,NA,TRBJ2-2,CAISERQGYSGGSNTGELFF,TGTGCCATCAGTGAAAGGCAAGGATATAGCGGGGGTTCGAACACCGGGGAGCTGTTTTTT
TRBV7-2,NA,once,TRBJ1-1,CASSKGVNTEAFF,TGTGCCAGCAGCAAAGGGGTGAACACTGAAGCTTTCTTT
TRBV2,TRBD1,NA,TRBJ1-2,CASSVRDREKAYGYTF,TGTGCCAGCAGTGTGCGGGACAGGGAGAAAGCCTATGGCTACACCTTC
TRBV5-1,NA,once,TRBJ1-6,CASSGARGSSYNSPLHF,TGCGCCAGCAGCGGGGCTCGGGGCAGCTCCTATAATTCACCCCTCCACTTT
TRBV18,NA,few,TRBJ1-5,CASSPPGSNQPQHF,TGTGCCAGCTCTCCCCCAGGAAGCAATCAGCCCCAGCATTTT
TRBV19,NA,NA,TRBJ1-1,CASRPQGNMNTEAFF,TGCGCCAGTAGGCCGCAGGGGAACATGAACACTGAAGCTTTCTTT
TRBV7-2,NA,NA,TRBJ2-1,CASRQPRLGTIRENEQFF,TGTGCCAGCAGACAACCCCGACTAGGAACTATCCGGGAGAATGAGCAGTTCTTC
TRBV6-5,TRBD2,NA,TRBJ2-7,CASSYSRGIYEQYF,TGTGCCAGCAGTTACTCGCGGGGGATCTACGAGCAGTACTTC
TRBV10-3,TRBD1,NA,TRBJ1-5,CAISEGQGGQPQHF,TGTGCCATCAGCGAAGGACAGGGTGGACAGCCCCAGCATTTT
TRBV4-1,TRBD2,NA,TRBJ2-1,CASSRLGLAAVNEQFF,TGCGCCAGCAGCCGGTTGGGACTAGCTGCAGTGAATGAGCAGTTCTTC
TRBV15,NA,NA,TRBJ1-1,CATGRSTEAFF,TGTGCCACCGGGCGGAGCACTGAAGCTTTCTTT
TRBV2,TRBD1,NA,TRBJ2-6,CASSEKQGAGANVLTF,TGTGCCAGCAGTGAAAAACAGGGGGCTGGGGCCAACGTCCTGACTTTC
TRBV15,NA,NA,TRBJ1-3,CATSRDGYGGPGNTIYF,TGTGCCACCAGCAGAGATGGTTACGGGGGGCCTGGAAACACCATATATTTT
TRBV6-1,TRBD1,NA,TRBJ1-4,CASSDGTGGRNEKLFF,TGTGCCAGCAGTGACGGGACAGGGGGGCGTAATGAAAAACTGTTTTTT
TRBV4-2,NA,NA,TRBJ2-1,CASSQTGVGTLQFF,TGTGCCAGCAGCCAAACGGGGGTTGGGACACTGCAGTTCTTC
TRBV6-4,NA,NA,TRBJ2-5,CASSAYGEGETQYF,TGTGCCAGCAGTGCTTATGGCGAAGGGGAGACCCAGTACTTC
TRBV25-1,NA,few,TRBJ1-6,CASRRQVSPLHF,TGTGCCAGCAGACGACAGGTTTCACCCCTCCACTTT
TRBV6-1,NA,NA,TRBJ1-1,CASQKRVDSEAFF,TGTGCCAGTCAGAAAAGGGTGGACAGTGAAGCTTTCTTT
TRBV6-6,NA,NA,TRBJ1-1,CASSTTENTEAFF,TGTGCCAGCAGTACAACAGAGAACACTGAAGCTTTCTTT
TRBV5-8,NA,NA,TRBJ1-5,CASSSQGLSNQPQHF,TGTGCCAGCAGCTCCCAGGGTCTTAGCAATCAGCCCCAGCATTTT
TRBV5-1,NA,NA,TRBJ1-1,CASSLEAARTEAFF,TGCGCCAGCAGCTTGGAGGCAGCCCGCACTGAAGCTTTCTTT
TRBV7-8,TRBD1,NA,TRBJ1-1,CASSLRQGGLPNTEAFF,TGTGCCAGCAGCTTAAGACAGGGGGGGCTTCCGAACACTGAAGCTTTCTTT
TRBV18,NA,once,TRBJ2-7,CASSPPGGYYEQYF,TGTGCCAGCTCACCACCGGGGGGTTACTACGAGCAGTACTTC
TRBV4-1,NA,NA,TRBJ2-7,CASSQPGTGEYEQYF,TGCGCCAGCAGCCAACCCGGGACCGGCGAATACGAGCAGTACTTC
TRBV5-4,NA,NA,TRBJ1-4,CASSRGGQGGGGSNEKLFF,TGTGCCAGCAGCAGGGGGGGGCAGGGTGGTGGAGGATCAAATGAAAAACTGTTTTTT